The T cell receptor beta chain under discussion was sequenced for a study of circulating CD8 cells and anti-PD-1 response in melanoma. Study overall: About 50% of the 13 melanoma patients received first-line anti-PD-1 therapy.

Study outcomes and limitations: Experiments were generally run without replicates. PD-1 and DPOS subsets showed similar, higher clonality than DNEG.

In its sample, this clonotype is large. Its antigen is not known. The QIAseq Immune Repertoire TCR panel built the libraries from around 15 ng of total RNA. MiXCR, run by TCRdb on the reads, gives a single entry per CDR3 protein. This sample has about 560 distinct CDR3 sequences, with about 6% found just once. This CDR3 is 16 amino acids long. Germline CDR1 MGHRA, CDR2 YSYEKL. Losses at the gene ends were 2 bases for V and 7 bases for J; bases not matched to a gene: 10. Live CD3+CD8+TCRalphabeta+ cells were sorted into four subsets by PD-1 and/or TIGIT. This specimen was CD8+ T cells from PBMCs, taken at baseline or after one month of anti-PD-1 therapy (not recorded which). The V call is TRBV4-1, the J call TRBJ2-7; TRBD2 matches at 11 bases. The sequence was obtained from a human donor with melanoma. The CDR3 DNA follows: TGCGCCAGCAGCCAAACCACCCTACTAGCGGGGGAAGAGCAGTACTTC. Translated, it gives CASSQTTLLAGEEQYF.